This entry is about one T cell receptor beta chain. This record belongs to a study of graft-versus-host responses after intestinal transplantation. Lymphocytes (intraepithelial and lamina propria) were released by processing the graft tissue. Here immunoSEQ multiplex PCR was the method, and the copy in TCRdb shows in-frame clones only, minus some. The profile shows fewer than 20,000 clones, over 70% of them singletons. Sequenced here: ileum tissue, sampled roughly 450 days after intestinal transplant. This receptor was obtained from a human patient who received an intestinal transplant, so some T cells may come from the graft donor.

The chain's CDR3 is CASRHPRGPSGNTIYF. CDR3 bases: TGTGCCAGCAGACACCCGAGGGGACCCTCTGGAAACACCATATATTTT. The chain employs TRBV2 and TRBJ1-3; the D gene is possibly TRBD1 (5 bases). Per the germline V gene, CDR1 is SNHLY and CDR2 is FYNNEI. The CDR3 length is 16 residues. V gave up 6 bases and J gave up 0 bases, with 15 bases separating them. The full variable domain, rest sourced from reference TRBV2 and TRBJ1-3, is EPEVTQTPSHQVTQMGQEVILRCVPISNHLYFYWYRQILGQKVEFLVSFYNNEISEKSEIFDDQFSVERPDGSNFTLKIRSTKLEDSAMYFCASRHPRGPSGNTIYFGEGSWLTVV.